This T cell receptor (beta chain) was recovered during a study of blood T cells in healthy people across ages. A second PCR, run for about 7 to 11 cycles, used a sample-barcoded 5' primer plus a J-beta primer mix. TCRdb reanalysed the 5' RACE reads using MiXCR and keeps one entry per CDR3 protein. The sample consists of 1 million or so distinct CDR3 sequences, 40% to 55% of them appearing once. This clonotype was seen a single time. The V gene end was trimmed by 1 base and the J gene end by 2 bases; junction bases not matched to a gene: 5. The CDR3 totals 15 residues. The germline gives CDR1 DFQATT, CDR2 SNEGSKA (reference sequence).

The receptor was isolated from a woman aged 55-69 years in good health. This chain links TRBV20-1 with TRBJ2-7, with 10 bases fitting TRBD2. Sequences were obtained from blood. CDR3 sequence: CSARGRTSGTYEQYF. In DNA form, the CDR3 reads TGCAGTGCTAGAGGGAGAACTAGCGGGACCTACGAGCAGTACTTC.